This record looks at one T cell receptor beta chain sequence and its context. As yet, its antigen is unknown. The sample originates from a study of OX40 agonist ivuxolimab in advanced cancers. Study overall: Partial responses, seen in three patients, involved one hepatocellular carcinoma and two cutaneous melanomas.

Assay: immunoSEQ multiplex PCR; the TCRdb copy retains only in-frame clones and omits some. The sample consists of about 25,000 clones, more than 75% of them appearing once. Study-wide results and limits: Some nonresponders also had low normalized T-cell clonal expansion.

This CDR3 has 15 residues. Germline CDR1 reads SGHNT; CDR2 reads YENEEA. Trimming took off 4 bases at V and 1 base at J, with 11 bases between the two ends. Autoimmune disease history or systemic immunosuppression barred patients. The starting material was CD4+ or CD8+ T cells sorted from blood, obtained in a trial of the OX40 agonist ivuxolimab. The sequence came from an adult with an advanced solid tumor such as melanoma, head and neck, liver or kidney cancer. The chain links TRBV11-3 to TRBJ2-1; D uncertain. In DNA, the CDR3 is TGTGCCAGCAGCTCTGTAACGGGTTCCTACAATGAGCAGTTCTTC. It encodes CASSSVTGSYNEQFF.